The clone carrying this TCR beta chain was seen ten or more times. Its specificity is not known. The source of the sample is a study of CD8 T cells in ankylosing spondylitis. MiXCR, applied by TCRdb to the 5' RACE reads, yields one record per CDR3 protein. Altogether 200,000 to 250,000 distinct CDR3 sequences are present, over 7% being singletons, with the ten largest covering more than 4.5%. Points from the study as a whole: A subset of motif variants has previously been described in the synovial fluid and blood of reactive arthritis. Blood of patients with ankylosing spondylitis appeared to be characterized by a TCR beta motif of eight or nine highly homologous variants.

J gave up 1 base and V 4 bases, and 3 bases lay outside the gene matches. The germline V gene has CDR1 LGHDT and CDR2 YNNKEL (reference sequence). This CDR3 is built from 14 residues. The chain is built from TRBV3-1 and TRBJ1-1; 7 bases line up with TRBD1. Sequenced input: blood, either unsorted or a sorted T cell fraction (not recorded which). The receptor's source is a female donor with ankylosing spondylitis or in good health (not recorded which). The CDR3 coding sequence is TGTGCCAGCAGCCGACAGGGTCCGAACACTGAAGCTTTCTTT. Its translation is CASSRQGPNTEAFF. The variable domain in full, with the rest retrieved from reference TRBV3-1 and TRBJ1-1, is DTAVSQTPKYLVTQMGNDKSIKCEQNLGHDTMYWYKQDSKKFLKIMFSYNNKELIINETVPNRFSPKSPDKAHLNLHINSLELGDSAVYFCASSRQGPNTEAFFGQGTRLTVV.